One sample yielded the 22 T cell receptor beta chains listed below, sequenced in a study of identical twins. TCRdb reanalysed the 5' RACE reads using MiXCR and keeps one entry per CDR3 protein. The sample yields about 660,000 distinct CDR3 sequences, 8% to 9% seen once. This sample was shared with a second study, whose subject was yellow fever vaccine responses in identical twins.

The sample was PBMCs. The receptor source for this set is a woman younger than 30 in good health.

This clonotype occurred many times. CDR3 DNA: TGTGCCAGCAGTGAATATTTCCCAGGATTGTACCAAGAGACCCAGTACTTC. Protein product: CASSEYFPGLYQETQYF. The chain joins TRBV25-1 to TRBJ2-5; D gene ambiguous. V dropped 0 bases and J dropped 0 bases, with 14 bases sitting between them. This CDR3 has 17 amino acids. CDR1 MGHDK and CDR2 SYGVNS come from the germline V gene.

This clonotype was detected a few times. This chain links TRBV6-1 with TRBJ2-6; D could derive from TRBD1 or TRBD2 (5 bases each). This CDR3 is 16 amino acids long. The germline V gene encodes CDR1 MNHNS and CDR2 SASEGT. V lost 6 bases to trimming and J lost 0 bases, with 12 bases between them. In DNA, the CDR3 is TGTGCCAGCAGGGCTTGGGGGACCTCTGGGGCCAACGTCCTGACTTTC. Residues: CASRAWGTSGANVLTF.

The sample holds a few counts of this clonotype. V is TRBV4-1 and J is TRBJ2-1; the match to TRBD2 covers 14 bases. CDR3 length equals 17 residues. CDR1 is MGHRA, CDR2 YSYEKL, per germline. V shed 2 bases, J shed 9 bases, and the junction held 9 bases outside the gene matches. The CDR3 region is CASSQPGLAGATGEQFF. In DNA, the CDR3 is TGCGCCAGCAGCCAACCGGGACTAGCGGGGGCCACGGGTGAGCAGTTCTTC.

This clonotype occurred many times. This sequence joins TRBV21-1 and TRBJ2-7; TRBD1 is the table's D call, not checked against the DNA. TRBV21-1 is listed as a pseudogene. The CDR3 is made up of 11 amino acids. The CDR3 sequence is CASSKGHEQYF. Written as DNA, the CDR3 is TGTGCCAGCAGCAAGGGGCACGAGCAGTACTTC.

CDR3 nucleotides: TGCGCCAGCAGCCAAACTAGCGGGTCCACGGATGAGCAGTTCTTC. It is translated as CASSQTSGSTDEQFF. The V gene is TRBV4-1, the J gene TRBJ2-1, with 9 bases aligning to TRBD2. The CDR3 sequence is 15 residues long. Germline V gene sequence: CDR1 MGHRA, CDR2 YSYEKL. Trimming removed 2 bases from V and 8 bases from J; junction bases left unmatched: 7.

This chain joins TRBV2 and TRBJ2-3, with D unresolved. The CDR3 consists of 14 residues. Per the germline V gene, CDR1 is SNHLY and CDR2 is FYNNEI. With 0 bases removed from V and 0 bases from J, the gap between germline ends came to 4 bases. CDR3 DNA sequence: TGTGCCAGCAGTGAAGCGCTCAGCACAGATACGCAGTATTTT. Translation gives CASSEALSTDTQYF.

There are a few counts of this clonotype. The chain carries TRBV7-2 and TRBJ2-3, with D tentatively TRBD2 (5 bases). The germline V gene encodes CDR1 SGHTA and CDR2 FQGNSA. The CDR3 runs to 12 residues. V was trimmed by 4 bases and J by 6 bases, leaving 8 bases between them. The CDR3 DNA sequence: TGTGCCAGCAGCTCCCCGGGGGATACGCAGTATTTT. This sequence encodes CASSSPGDTQYF. Looking up the rest from reference TRBV7-2 and TRBJ2-3 gives the full variable domain: GAGVSQSPSNKVTEKGKDVELRCDPISGHTALYWYRQSLGQGLEFLIYFQGNSAPDKSGLPSDRFSAERTGGSVSTLTIQRTQQEDSAVYLCASSSPGDTQYFGPGTRLTVL.

CDR3 protein: CASSSLLPPSRGNSYEQYF. CDR3 coding DNA: TGTGCCAGCAGTTCCCTACTCCCCCCCTCCCGTGGGAACTCCTACGAGCAGTACTTC. V usage is TRBV6-2 or TRBV6-3 and J usage is TRBJ2-7; D ambiguous. The CDR3 spans 19 residues. Trimming shortened V by 4 bases and J by 0 bases, and 25 bases separated the two germline ends. The germline CDR1 and CDR2 sequences are MNHEY and SVGEGT.

There are many counts of this clonotype. The chain combines TRBV12-3 or TRBV12-4 with TRBJ1-3; D unclear. The V and J ends lost 5 bases and 4 bases respectively, with 15 bases between them. This CDR3 is built from 15 residues. The CDR3 DNA follows: TGTGCCAGCAGTCCGCCCAATGGGGAAGGAAACACCATATATTTT. Amino acids: CASSPPNGEGNTIYF.

The CDR3 DNA follows: TGTGCCAGTGGTGGAGGCGCGAACACCGGGGAGCTGTTTTTT. Its translation is CASGGGANTGELFF. The rearrangement joins TRBV2 to TRBJ2-2, with a weak D call TRBD2 (5 bases). The germline V and J ends were trimmed by 9 bases and 0 bases, with 11 bases remaining between them. The CDR3 runs to 14 residues. The germline gives CDR1 SNHLY, CDR2 FYNNEI.

J is TRBJ2-5 and V is TRBV27; 9 bases agree with TRBD2. The CDR3 totals 14 residues. The ends lost 5 bases at V and 5 bases at J; junction bases unmatched: 6. CDR1 is MNHEY and CDR2 is SMNVEV in the germline V gene (reference sequence). CDR3 loop: CASSTTSGLETQYF. As DNA, the CDR3 is TGTGCCAGCAGTACGACTAGCGGCCTGGAGACCCAGTACTTC.

This chain links TRBV12-3 or TRBV12-4 with TRBJ2-4; the D is unclear. Trimming took off 6 bases at V and 3 bases at J, with 12 bases between the two ends. CDR3 length equals 14 residues. CDR3 in amino acids: CASSSFTGKNIQYF. The CDR3 DNA is TGTGCCAGCAGCTCTTTCACTGGCAAAAACATTCAGTACTTC.

In its sample, this clonotype was seen a few times. The V and J genes are TRBV7-2 and TRBJ1-1, with 8 bases aligning to TRBD1. The CDR3 is 12 amino acids. V lost 5 bases to trimming and J lost 10 bases; unmatched junction nucleotides: 6. Germline values: CDR1 SGHTA, CDR2 FQGNSA. The CDR3 coding sequence is TGTGCCAGCAGCCGCGACAGGGGTACAGCTTTCTTT. The encoded protein is CASSRDRGTAFF.

This clonotype was counted only a few times. The rearrangement links TRBV28 to TRBJ2-1, with 12 bases lining up with TRBD2. Germline lookup yields CDR1 MDHEN and CDR2 SYDVKM. The CDR3 length is 15 residues. The CDR3 DNA reads TGTGAGACAGGGACGGGACTAGCGGGCACCAATGAGCAGTTCTTC. Translating it yields CETGTGLAGTNEQFF.

This clonotype came up a few times. The rearrangement joins TRBV29-1 to TRBJ2-1; D is perhaps TRBD1 or TRBD2 (7 bases each). The CDR3 is 15 amino acids. With 6 bases removed from V and 1 base from J, the gap between germline ends came to 16 bases. CDR1 and CDR2 from the germline V gene are SQVTM and ANQGSEA. CDR3 nucleotide sequence: TGCAGCGTCCAGGGGGGGGACGGGTCCTACAATGAGCAGTTCTTC. It codes for CSVQGGDGSYNEQFF.

This clonotype was seen ten or more times. This chain joins TRBV7-3 and TRBJ2-2; no definite D call. Germline CDR1 and CDR2: SGHTA and FQGTGA. The CDR3 spans 12 residues. Trimming shortened V by 5 bases and J by 5 bases, and 6 bases separated the two germline ends. The CDR3 sequence is CASSPTTGELFF. The CDR3 DNA follows: TGTGCCAGCAGCCCCACGACCGGGGAGCTGTTTTTT.

The sample holds a few counts of this clonotype. DNA of the CDR3: TGTGCCACCGCTTTCGAAGCTAGCGGGCGCACAGATACGCAGTATTTT. Encoded protein: CATAFEASGRTDTQYF. J is TRBJ2-3 and V is TRBV10-3, with 8 bases aligning to TRBD2. Germline assignment: CDR1 ENHRY and CDR2 SYGVKD. Trimming removed 10 bases from V and 1 base from J; junction bases left unmatched: 13. The CDR3 has 16 residues.

This chain links TRBV11-2 with TRBJ2-3, with 12 bases that match TRBD2. CDR3 size: 19 residues. CDR1 is SGHAT and CDR2 is FQNNGV in the germline V gene. V lost 4 bases and J lost 6; bases outside the gene matches: 17. In nucleotides, the CDR3 is TGTGCCAGCAGCTCCATCGCCCCCCTAGCGGGGGGGAGTAGGGATACGCAGTATTTT. Protein product: CASSSIAPLAGGSRDTQYF.

V and J are TRBV28 and TRBJ2-7; possible D gene TRBD2, 5 bases. The germline V and J ends were trimmed by 10 bases and 3 bases, with 13 bases remaining between them. The CDR3 is made up of 12 amino acids. CDR1 is MDHEN, CDR2 SYDVKM, per germline. In DNA, the CDR3 is TGTGCCACCCTAAGCGGACTCTACGAGCAGTACTTC. Translating it yields CATLSGLYEQYF.

This clonotype occurred many times. CDR3 sequence reads: CATSTGGSAYEQYF. CDR3 nucleotide sequence: TGTGCCACCAGCACGGGGGGCAGCGCCTACGAGCAGTACTTC. The chain links TRBV15 to TRBJ2-7, with D tentatively TRBD2 (7 bases). CDR1 and CDR2 (germline): LNHNV, YYDKDF (reference sequence). The ends were cut back, 4 bases at V and 2 bases at J, with 12 bases in the middle. CDR3 size: 14 residues. Looking up the rest from reference TRBV15 and TRBJ2-7 gives the full variable domain: DAMVIQNPRYQVTQFGKPVTLSCSQTLNHNVMYWYQQKSSQAPKLLFHYYDKDFNNEADTPDNFQSRRPNTSFCFLDIRSPGLGDTAMYLCATSTGGSAYEQYFGPGTRLTVT.

This chain links TRBV6-2 or TRBV6-3 with TRBJ2-5, with a tentative D call TRBD2 (5 bases). Germline V CDR1 and CDR2: MNHEY, SVGEGT. V lost 4 bases to trimming and J lost 5 bases, with 8 bases between them. This CDR3 has 12 amino acids. The CDR3 DNA reads TGTGCCAGCAGTTCAGAGGGTGAGACCCAGTACTTC. Translated: CASSSEGETQYF.

The chain has TRBV20-1 and TRBJ2-7; TRBD1 agrees at 7 bases. This CDR3 comprises 12 residues. V trimming: 7 bases; J trimming: 6 bases; junction bases outside the gene matches: 9. CDR1 and CDR2 (germline): DFQATT, SNEGSKA (reference sequence). DNA for the CDR3: TGCAGTGGTTCGGACAGGTTCTCCGAGCAGTACTTC. Protein product: CSGSDRFSEQYF.